This T cell receptor (beta chain) was sequenced during a study of lymphopenia after photon versus proton radiotherapy. Study-level findings and limits: A bigger post-nadir fall in TCR diversity correlated inversely with survival time in deceased patients. Better survival with proton therapy was suggested as possible, not demonstrated. After the lymphocyte nadir, photon-treated repertoires showed oligoclonal expansion, especially of CD8+ Temra cells. Relative stability marked proton patients; photon patients lost diversity and naive cells.

This CDR3 spans 14 amino acids. CDR1 is SGHVS, CDR2 FQNEAQ, per germline. V was shortened by 0 bases and J by 5 bases, with 10 bases between the two germline ends. The table came from immunoSEQ multiplex PCR; TCRdb's copy has only in-frame clones and leaves some out. Of about 68,000 clones in the sample, approximately 90% were seen once. Details on this clone: Its antigen is unidentified.

The clonotype comes from a woman in her sixties or seventies with pancreatic cancer. V usage is TRBV7-8 and J usage is TRBJ1-2; D is unclear. This specimen was peripheral blood, taken from a patient treated with photon-based radiotherapy. The CDR3 spells CASSLAGSGYGYTF. CDR3 DNA sequence: TGTGCCAGCAGCTTAGCAGGGAGTGGGTATGGCTACACCTTC.